This passage covers 23 T cell receptor beta chains from one sample sequenced in a study of molecular identifiers for immune sequencing clone quantification (dated by TCRdb to the late 2010s). Receptors were amplified or captured by PCR. The sample was run on a NextSeq 500. TCRdb redid the processing of the public reads, applying fastp at Q25 and MiXCR, and retained in-frame beta chains. Identical CDR3 proteins give one entry, which carries the most common genes and DNA. The sample has 400,000 to 600,000 distinct CDR3 sequences on record, around 23% of them singletons. The ten biggest clones cover just over 0.75% of the sample. The material sequenced was naive CD8+ T cells from blood, with Jurkat cell RNA spiked in. According to the study, the label for this sample's cell subset or site signals: FACS-sorted CD8+CD4-CCR7+CD45RA+ naive T cells. These receptors were obtained from a human donor in good health. Some libraries in this study had Jurkat cell RNA spiked in.

J is TRBJ2-7 and V is TRBV7-9, with TRBD1 identical over 7 bases. This CDR3 is 15 amino acids long. V lost 5 bases and J lost 7; bases outside the gene matches: 14. The V gene's germline CDR1 is SEHNR and CDR2 FQNEAQ (reference sequence). The CDR3 loop reads CASSPAGGGLGEQYF. The CDR3 DNA is TGTGCCAGCAGCCCAGCAGGGGGTGGCCTAGGGGAGCAGTACTTC.

This clonotype was seen a handful of times. The gene calls are TRBV19 and TRBJ2-2; D unresolved. Trimming stripped 5 bases from V and 0 bases from J, with 7 bases between. Germline V gives CDR1 LNHDA, CDR2 SQIVND (reference sequence). This CDR3 is built from 14 residues. CDR3 in DNA: TGTGCCAGTAGTCTGGACGCGAACACCGGGGAGCTGTTTTTT. Protein: CASSLDANTGELFF.

On this clonotype itself: A much bigger clone sits one base away, suggesting this may be a read error. The rearrangement links TRBV19 to TRBJ1-1; no clear D gene. The germline CDR1 and CDR2 sequences are LNHDA and SQIVND (reference sequence). V gave up 3 bases and J gave up 1 base, with 12 bases separating them. CDR3 size: 15 residues. The CDR3 sequence: CASSMFNTGNTEAFF. The CDR3, as DNA: TGTGCCAGTAGTATGTTCAACACGGGGAACACTGAAGCTTTCTTT.

This rearrangement joins TRBV25-1 to TRBJ1-5; 9 nucleotides line up with TRBD1. The CDR3 length is 19 residues. Per the germline V gene, CDR1 is MGHDK and CDR2 is SYGVNS. Trimming at V came to 6 bases and at J to 7 bases, leaving 22 bases not matched to a gene. The CDR3 protein is CASRKLRDRVIPIRQPQHF. CDR3 nucleotide sequence: TGTGCCAGCAGGAAGCTTCGGGACAGGGTAATTCCTATTCGCCAGCCCCAGCATTTT.

There are a few counts of this clonotype. The chain links TRBV11-2 to TRBJ2-2; 8 bases are shared with TRBD2. The germline gives CDR1 SGHAT, CDR2 FQNNGV. This CDR3 comprises 17 residues. The V segment lost 4 bases and the J segment 2 bases; nucleotides outside the gene matches: 9. Here the CDR3 reads CASSSYPSGPNTGELFF. CDR3 coding DNA: TGTGCCAGCAGCTCCTACCCTAGCGGGCCAAACACCGGGGAGCTGTTTTTT.

The CDR3 nucleotides are TGTGCCAGCTCTCCCGGGATTGGGCGAGCGTATGAGCAGTACTTC. Its protein product is CASSPGIGRAYEQYF. The rearrangement uses TRBV18 and TRBJ2-7; tentative D call: TRBD2 (5 bases). V was trimmed by 6 bases and J by 7 bases, leaving 22 bases between them. CDR1 is KGHSH, CDR2 LQKENI, per germline. This CDR3 is 15 amino acids long. Based on the CDR3 plus reference TRBV18 and TRBJ2-7, the full variable domain is NAGVMQNPRHLVRRRGQEARLRCSPMKGHSHVYWYRQLPEEGLKFMVYLQKENIIDESGMPKERFSAEFPKEGPSILRIQQVVRGDSAAYFCASSPGIGRAYEQYFGPGTRLTVT.

Points on this clonotype: With a much larger clone just one base away, this may be a read error. The V gene is TRBV5-1, the J gene TRBJ2-7, with 8 bases aligning to TRBD1. Germline trimming cut 4 bases from V and 5 bases from J; bases unmatched to any gene: 8. The CDR3 covers 14 residues. Germline V CDR1 and CDR2: SGHRS, YFSETQ. The CDR3, as DNA: TGCGCCAGCAGCCTATTGGGGGGACAGGACGAGCAGTACTTC. Its protein product is CASSLLGGQDEQYF.

The CDR3: CASSLVQGASFYAEAFF. CDR3 nucleotides: TGTGCCAGCAGCTTAGTCCAGGGGGCTTCTTTTTACGCTGAAGCTTTCTTT. The V gene is TRBV7-9, the J gene TRBJ1-1; 8 bases agree with TRBD1. Germline V gene sequence: CDR1 SEHNR, CDR2 FQNEAQ (reference sequence). This CDR3 spans 17 amino acids. Trimming cost V 1 base and J 6 bases; bases outside gene matches: 13.

This clonotype was seen a handful of times. J is TRBJ2-7 and V is TRBV7-9; 10 positions agree with TRBD1. The CDR3 covers 15 residues. Germline CDR1 SEHNR, CDR2 FQNEAQ (reference sequence). V lost 4 bases, J lost 3 bases, and 6 bases stayed unmatched. The CDR3, as DNA: TGTGCCAGCAGCTCATCACGGGACAGGGGCTACGAGCAGTACTTC. This codes for CASSSSRDRGYEQYF.

In the case of this clonotype: The conserved phenylalanine or tryptophan normally closing the CDR3 is absent here, so this likely arose from a read error. The J gene is TRBJ2-5, the V gene TRBV4-2; D is undetermined. Per germline, CDR1 LGHNA and CDR2 YNFKEQ. Trimming left V 2 bases short and J 2 bases short, with 21 bases between. The CDR3 totals 18 residues. CDR3 in amino acids: CASSQQPLEVQPQETQYL. For the CDR3, the DNA is TGTGCCAGCAGCCAACAACCCCTCGAGGTCCAGCCACAAGAGACCCAGTACCTC.

This clonotype was detected only a few times. The rearrangement links TRBV3-1 to TRBJ2-7; 13 bases are shared with TRBD2. V was clipped by 2 bases and J by 0 bases; unmatched bases: 4. Germline V gene sequence: CDR1 LGHDT, CDR2 YNNKEL (reference sequence). CDR3 length: 17 amino acids. The CDR3 here is CASSQTSGGAYSYEQYF. As DNA, the CDR3 is TGTGCCAGCAGCCAAACTAGCGGGGGGGCTTACTCCTACGAGCAGTACTTC.

In this sample, this clonotype turned up many times. CDR3 loop: CASSPPASTYEQYF. In DNA, the CDR3 is TGTGCCAGCTCACCACCGGCAAGTACCTACGAGCAGTACTTC. V gene TRBV18 combines with J gene TRBJ2-7; the D is unclear. In germline, CDR1 is KGHSH, CDR2 LQKENI. This CDR3 is 14 amino acids long. The germline V and J ends were trimmed by 0 bases and 2 bases, with 8 bases remaining between them.

The chain combines TRBV9 with TRBJ2-2; D is uncertain. The length of the CDR3 is 15 residues. Trimming shortened V by 1 base and J by 3 bases, and 10 bases separated the two germline ends. The germline gives CDR1 SGDLS, CDR2 YYNGEE. In DNA form, the CDR3 reads TGTGCCAGCAGCGTATATTTTGCGGACACCGGGGAGCTGTTTTTT. Residues: CASSVYFADTGELFF.

This rearrangement joins TRBV5-3 to TRBJ2-7, with D unclear. TRBV5-3 is recorded as an ORF, its role being uncertain. Trimming stripped 8 bases from V and 2 bases from J, with 20 bases between. CDR3 size: 15 residues. In nucleotides, the CDR3 is TGTGCCAGCAGCCTAATGTCTGCCCCTACCTACGAGCAGTACTTC. This gives the protein CASSLMSAPTYEQYF.

The V gene is TRBV27, the J gene TRBJ1-6; D unclear. From germline, CDR1 is MNHEY and CDR2 SMNVEV (reference sequence). This CDR3 region has 17 residues. V lost 2 bases and J lost 0, with 11 bases in between. The CDR3 loop reads CASSLRRASSYNSPLHF. The CDR3 nucleotides read TGTGCCAGCAGTTTAAGGAGGGCAAGCTCCTATAATTCACCCCTCCACTTT.

The table lists this clonotype with a few counts. V and J are TRBV20-1 and TRBJ1-1, with a possible D match to TRBD1 (5 bases). The CDR3 sequence is 12 residues long. CDR1 is DFQATT, CDR2 SNEGSKA, per germline (reference sequence). The V end was cut by 6 bases, the J end by 4 bases, with 12 bases between. CDR3: CSAPQGGTEAFF. The CDR3 DNA reads as TGCAGTGCACCGCAGGGCGGCACTGAAGCTTTCTTT.

As for this clonotype: This may arise from a read error, as a much more abundant clone is one base away. The chain's CDR3 is CASSQVTTVAFF. DNA for the CDR3: TGTGCCAGCAGCCAAGTTACCACTGTAGCTTTCTTT. The chain couples TRBV14 to TRBJ1-1, with unresolved D. CDR1 and CDR2 from the germline V gene are SGHDN and FVKESK. The CDR3 contains 12 residues.

This clonotype was seen only a few times. The chain carries TRBV12-3 or TRBV12-4 and TRBJ1-5; TRBD1 matches 12 bases. The CDR3 totals 19 residues. Germline trimming cut 4 bases from V and 6 bases from J; bases unmatched to any gene: 16. DNA of the CDR3: TGTGCCAGCAGTTCTGGCATTTTCCAGGGACAGGGGGCAGGTCAGCCCCAGCATTTT. It specifies CASSSGIFQGQGAGQPQHF.

This clonotype was recorded many times. This chain connects TRBV29-1 to TRBJ1-1; unclear D gene. Germline V gives CDR1 SQVTM, CDR2 ANQGSEA. The CDR3 is 15 residues long. The ends were cut back, 0 bases at V and 0 bases at J, with 11 bases in the middle. The CDR3: CSVEDHTGMNTEAFF. CDR3 nucleotide sequence: TGCAGCGTTGAAGATCATACGGGCATGAACACTGAAGCTTTCTTT.

This chain joins TRBV19 and TRBJ1-5; D gene ambiguous. CDR3 length equals 15 residues. Germline loops: CDR1 LNHDA, CDR2 SQIVND (reference sequence). V was trimmed by 3 bases and J by 0 bases, leaving 9 bases between them. The CDR3 loop reads CASSMVGFSNQPQHF. The CDR3 DNA follows: TGTGCCAGTAGTATGGTGGGCTTTAGCAATCAGCCCCAGCATTTT.

This clonotype was detected many times. V usage is TRBV14 and J usage is TRBJ1-6; 7 bases fit TRBD1. The CDR3 spans 16 residues. CDR1 is SGHDN and CDR2 is FVKESK in the germline V gene. Trimming cost V 0 bases and J 7 bases; bases outside gene matches: 6. DNA for the CDR3: TGTGCCAGCAGCCAAGAATCAGTACAGGGGAATTCACCCCTCCACTTT. It translates to CASSQESVQGNSPLHF.

This clonotype was found a few times. The rearrangement links TRBV11-2 to TRBJ2-7; no firm D call. Trimming cost V 2 bases and J 5 bases, with 7 bases left between them. Germline V lookup: CDR1 SGHAT, CDR2 FQNNGV. The CDR3 has 12 residues. The CDR3 coding sequence is TGTGCCAGCAGCTTATACGGAAACGAGCAGTACTTC. Amino acids: CASSLYGNEQYF.

This chain uses TRBV4-1 with TRBJ2-3, with 7 bases identical to TRBD2. With 0 bases clipped from V and 4 bases from J, the junction kept 4 bases outside the gene matches. The CDR3 has 15 amino acids. Germline lookup yields CDR1 MGHRA and CDR2 YSYEKL. The CDR3 region is CASSQDGGRPDTQYF. CDR3 bases: TGCGCCAGCAGCCAAGATGGCGGGAGACCAGATACGCAGTATTTT.